The clone carrying this TCR beta chain was detected many times. The antigen is undetermined. V was trimmed by 4 bases and J by 5 bases, leaving 12 bases between them. CDR3 length: 14 residues. CDR1 and CDR2 from the germline V gene are MNHNS and SASEGT. Time point denoted: newly diagnosed GD, antithyroid drugs for less than 3 months. With RNA extracted from PBMCs as input, the TCR library was made. This sample was included in a study of regulatory T cells in long-lasting Graves disease. Whole-study results and caveats: TRBV28, TRBJ1-2 and TRBJ2-5 emerged as the favored segments in persistent disease.

For TCR beta, libraries came from iRepertoire HTBI primers and Arm-PCR of CDR3 regions. One entry per CDR3 protein results from TCRdb running MiXCR on the multiplex PCR reads. The sample shows 300,000 to 400,000 distinct CDR3 sequences, over 15% of them seen only once. The same data also contributed to another study, on T cells in Graves' hyperthyroidism and ophthalmopathy. From that paper: Exclusion of a patient resulted from uncontrolled infection, other autoimmune disease, pregnancy or lactation.

Here the sequenced sample was peripheral blood mononuclear cells (PBMCs), taken at new diagnosis, from a patient treated with antithyroid drugs. The V and J genes are TRBV6-1 and TRBJ2-1; maybe TRBD2 (6 bases). The receptor was isolated from a middle-aged man with Graves disease. The CDR3 bases are TGTGCCAGCAGTGGCCGGGACTTCGACAATGAGCAGTTCTTC. Translating it yields CASSGRDFDNEQFF.